The T cell receptor (beta chain) under discussion was sequenced for a study of cytomegalovirus exposure and HLA in healthy donors. Notes on the study in general: One cluster of highly shared sequence variants probably arose as a sequencing artifact. Further analysis was carried out later, and it showed several of the most significant clusters appearing linked to common viral pathogens.

PCR was performed using 60 Vbeta and 13 Jbeta primers. Authors' analysis steps: The authors later counted 70 million to 80 million unique TCR beta chains, some 12 million of them shared. The protocol was immunoSEQ multiplex PCR, while the TCRdb copy is restricted to in-frame clones and leaves out a portion. V, J and clone size were drawn from that table, and D and trimming were deduced from the DNA. This sample carries tens of thousands of clones, under 85% of them seen once, and the ten largest clones take 51%. J lost 7 bases, V lost 2 bases, and 4 bases had no gene match. The CDR3 loop spans 16 amino acids. Germline V gives CDR1 SGHTA, CDR2 FQGTGA. Details on this clone: The antigen remains undetermined.

The chain employs TRBV7-3 and TRBJ2-1, with 14 bases identical to TRBD2. Sequencing used PBMCs. The sequence was collected from a man in his forties or fifties in good health and CMV-seropositive. The CDR3, as DNA: TGTGCCAGCAGCTTAGGGACTAGCGGGAGAGGTAATGAGCAGTTCTTC. Translated: CASSLGTSGRGNEQFF.